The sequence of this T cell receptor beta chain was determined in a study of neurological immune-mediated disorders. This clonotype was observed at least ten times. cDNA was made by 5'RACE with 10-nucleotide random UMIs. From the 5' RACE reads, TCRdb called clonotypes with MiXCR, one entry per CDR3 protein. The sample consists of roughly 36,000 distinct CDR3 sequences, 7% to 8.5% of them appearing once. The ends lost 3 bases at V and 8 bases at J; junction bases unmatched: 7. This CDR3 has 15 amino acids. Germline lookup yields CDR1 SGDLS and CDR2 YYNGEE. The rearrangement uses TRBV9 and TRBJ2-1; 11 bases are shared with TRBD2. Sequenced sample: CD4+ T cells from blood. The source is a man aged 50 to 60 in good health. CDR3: CASSATSGSFDEQFF. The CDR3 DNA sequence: TGTGCCAGCAGCGCTACTAGCGGGAGTTTTGATGAGCAGTTCTTC.